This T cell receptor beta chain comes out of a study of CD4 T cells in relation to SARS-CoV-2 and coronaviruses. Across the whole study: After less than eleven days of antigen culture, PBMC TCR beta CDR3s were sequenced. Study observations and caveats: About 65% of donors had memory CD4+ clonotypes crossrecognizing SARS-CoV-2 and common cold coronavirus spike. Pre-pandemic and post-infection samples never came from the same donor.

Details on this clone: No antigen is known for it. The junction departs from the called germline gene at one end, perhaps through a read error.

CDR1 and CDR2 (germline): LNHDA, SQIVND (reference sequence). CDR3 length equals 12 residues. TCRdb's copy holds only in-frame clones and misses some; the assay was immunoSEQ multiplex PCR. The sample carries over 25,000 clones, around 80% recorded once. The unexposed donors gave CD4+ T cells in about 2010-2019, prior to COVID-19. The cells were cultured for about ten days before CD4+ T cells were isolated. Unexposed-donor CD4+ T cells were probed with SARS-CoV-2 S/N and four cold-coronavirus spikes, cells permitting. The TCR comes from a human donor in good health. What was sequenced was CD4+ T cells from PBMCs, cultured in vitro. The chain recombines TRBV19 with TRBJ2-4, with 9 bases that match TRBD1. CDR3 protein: CASSGVLRQGDF. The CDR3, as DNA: TGTGCCAGTAGTGGGGTTTTGAGACAGGGGGACTTC.